The rows below give T cell receptor beta chains drawn from one sample of a study of regulatory T cells in long-lasting Graves disease. TCRdb fed the multiplex PCR reads into MiXCR, producing one record per CDR3 protein. The table lists 400,000 to 500,000 distinct CDR3 sequences, about 14% of them singletons. The same specimen was also included in a second study, on T cells in Graves' hyperthyroidism and ophthalmopathy.

The sequencing used peripheral blood mononuclear cells (PBMCs), collected at new diagnosis, from a patient treated with antithyroid drugs. The receptor set was obtained from a woman aged 45-65 years with Graves disease. CDR3s include the opening cysteine and the closing phenylalanine or tryptophan. A D gene is named only where the DNA matches it firmly. Expanded clones are given a class, and other clones once, few, many or no size at all.

J	D	V	size	DNA	CDR3
TRBJ2-3	NA	TRBV5-1	NA	TGCGCCAGCAGCTTAACAGAAAGCACAGATACGCAGTATTTT	CASSLTESTDTQYF
TRBJ2-5	NA	TRBV6-1	many	TGTGCCAGCAGTGCCAGCCCCTCGGGTTTACAAGAGACCCAGTACTTC	CASSASPSGLQETQYF
TRBJ2-1	NA	TRBV19	few	TGTGCCAGTACCGGGGGTCATGAGCAGTTCTTC	CASTGGHEQFF
TRBJ2-5	NA	TRBV10-3	few	TGTGCCATCAGGGGGTGGAGGAGAGCTAGGGGAAAGACCCAGTACTTC	CAIRGWRRARGKTQYF
TRBJ2-7	TRBD1	TRBV29-1	NA	TGCAGCGCCTCTCAAACGGGGACAGGGGCGGACGAGCAGTACTTC	CSASQTGTGADEQYF
TRBJ2-7	TRBD1	TRBV28	many	TGTGCCAGCAGTTTATTGCCAGGGGGAACCTACGAGCAGTACTTC	CASSLLPGGTYEQYF
TRBJ1-1	NA	TRBV7-9	NA	TGTGCCAGCAGCTTAGTAGCTTATTGGTCGGACACTGAAGCTTTCTTT	CASSLVAYWSDTEAFF
TRBJ2-1	NA	TRBV5-1	many	TGCGCCAGCAGCATAGGACAGTACTACAATGAGCAGTTCTTC	CASSIGQYYNEQFF
TRBJ1-3	NA	TRBV14	few	TGTGCCAGCAGCCAAGAACATATCTCTGGAAACACCATATATTTT	CASSQEHISGNTIYF
TRBJ2-1	NA	TRBV6-1	few	TGTGCCAGCAGAGAGACAGTCAGCTCCTACAATGAGCAGTTCTTC	CASRETVSSYNEQFF
TRBJ1-1	NA	TRBV3-1	many	TGTGCCAGCAGCCAAGATAGGGTTTCGAGGAACACTGAAGCTTTCTTT	CASSQDRVSRNTEAFF
TRBJ2-4	NA	TRBV7-9	NA	TGTGCCAGCAGTCAACCGCTATTGGGGGACCCCGAAGAGAACATTCAGTACTTC	CASSQPLLGDPEENIQYF
TRBJ2-1	TRBD2	TRBV11-3	many	TGTGCCAGCAGCCCTCGGGAGGGGAATGAGCAGTTCTTC	CASSPREGNEQFF
TRBJ1-2	NA	TRBV28	few	TGTGCCAGCACGACGCAGGGTTATGGCTACACCTTC	CASTTQGYGYTF
TRBJ2-5	TRBD2	TRBV5-1	few	TGCGCCAGCAGCTTTAGCGGGGCCGATTCTGGAACCCAGTACTTC	CASSFSGADSGTQYF
TRBJ1-5	NA	TRBV10-3	few	TGTGCCATCAGCGGGACGGTGGGTCAGCCCCAGCATTTT	CAISGTVGQPQHF
TRBJ2-7	TRBD2	TRBV7-9	many	TGTGCCAGCAGCTTAGATACGGGACTAGCGGGAGGTCTCTACGAGCAGTACTTC	CASSLDTGLAGGLYEQYF
TRBJ2-2	NA	TRBV19	NA	TGTGCCAGTAGTCAGAGTGATGTCACCGGGGAGCTGTTTTTT	CASSQSDVTGELFF
TRBJ2-7	NA	TRBV7-9	many	TGTGCCAGCTGGGCCGGCGACTACGAGCAGTACTTC	CASWAGDYEQYF
TRBJ2-1	TRBD2	TRBV30	few	TGTGCCTGGAGAAGGACTAGCGGGAGCCTCAGCTCCTACAATGAGCAGTTCTTC	CAWRRTSGSLSSYNEQFF
TRBJ2-7	NA	TRBV6-1	many	TGTGCCAGCAGTGGGGGTCCCTACGAGCAGTACTTC	CASSGGPYEQYF
TRBJ1-1	NA	TRBV19	NA	TGTGCCAGTAGTATTGCTGGACAGAACACTGAAGCTTTCTTT	CASSIAGQNTEAFF
TRBJ2-7	NA	TRBV20-1	many	TGCAGTGCTAGAGATCCCGGGAGTAACTACGAGCAGTACTTC	CSARDPGSNYEQYF
TRBJ2-3	TRBD2	TRBV5-1	few	TGCGCCAGCAGCTTAGCGGGAGGGCCCTCGACAGATACGCAGTATTTT	CASSLAGGPSTDTQYF
TRBJ1-5	TRBD1	TRBV2	many	TGTGCCAGCACCCGGACAGGGTATGGCAATCAGCCCCAGCATTTT	CASTRTGYGNQPQHF
TRBJ1-2	NA	TRBV9	few	TGTGCCAGCAGCGCCGAGATAAGCTATGGCTACACCTTC	CASSAEISYGYTF
TRBJ2-2	NA	TRBV10-3	few	TGTGCCATCCCGTCCGGGACACCTCCCCCCGGGGAGCTGTTTTTT	CAIPSGTPPPGELFF
TRBJ2-7	NA	TRBV11-2	many	TGTGCCAGCAGCCTGGGACTTCACTCCTACGAGCAGTACTTC	CASSLGLHSYEQYF
TRBJ1-3	NA	TRBV18	NA	TGTGCCAGCTCAGCGCGGACAGCCAGCAGCTCTGGAAACACCATATATTTT	CASSARTASSSGNTIYF
TRBJ2-3	NA	TRBV30	few	TGTGCCTGGGGAGGGGTCGGCGCAGATACGCAGTATTTT	CAWGGVGADTQYF
TRBJ2-2	NA	TRBV11-3	NA	TGTGCCAGCAGCTTAGATCACTGGCAGGGGAACACCGGGGAGCTGTTTTTT	CASSLDHWQGNTGELFF
TRBJ2-3	TRBD2	TRBV18	NA	TGTGCCAGCTCACCCCGGACTAGCGGGAGGGCCGGCACAGATACGCAGTATTTT	CASSPRTSGRAGTDTQYF
TRBJ2-3	NA	TRBV11-2	many	TGTGCCAGCAGCTTTCTCCGCACAGATACGCAGTATTTT	CASSFLRTDTQYF
TRBJ2-1	TRBD2	TRBV5-8	NA	TGTGCCAGCAGCCACGGGACTAGCGAGACGAATGAGCAGTTCTTC	CASSHGTSETNEQFF
TRBJ2-3	NA	TRBV7-6	many	TGTGCCAGCAGCTTAGCGCTAGGGGTAGATACGCAGTATTTT	CASSLALGVDTQYF
TRBJ2-5	TRBD2	TRBV3-1	many	TGTGCCAGCAGCCTATGGGACTACGGCGGGGGGGAAGAGACCCAGTACTTC	CASSLWDYGGGEETQYF
TRBJ2-3	TRBD1	TRBV3-1	many	TGTGCCAGCAGCCAGAGGGGGACAGGGATTTGGGACGGGATGAGCACAGATACGCAGTATTTT	CASSQRGTGIWDGMSTDTQYF
TRBJ1-1	NA	TRBV6-5	many	TGTGCCAGCAGTTACTCGCGGGGGAACACTGAAGCTTTCTTT	CASSYSRGNTEAFF
TRBJ2-4	TRBD1	TRBV6-2/TRBV6-3	many	TGTGCCAGCAGTGACCGTTACAGGGGACAAAACATTCAGTACTTC	CASSDRYRGQNIQYF
TRBJ2-1	NA	TRBV10-3	few	TGTGCCATCAGTGAGTCGATGAGGGAACGCTACAATGAGCAGTTCTTC	CAISESMRERYNEQFF
TRBJ1-6	NA	TRBV7-9	many	TGTGCCAGCAGCTCATCGTTCGGCGACTATAATTCACCCCTCCACTTT	CASSSSFGDYNSPLHF
TRBJ1-2	TRBD1	TRBV9	few	TGTGCCAGCAGCGCCACGACAGGGAGGGGCTACACCTTC	CASSATTGRGYTF